The TCR beta chain described here comes from a study of T cell responses to AZD1222 COVID-19 vaccine. Study-level points and caveats: Per reports, nearly half of all spike-specific TCRs target regions that are unmutated in variants.

This clone is a singleton in its sample. Its antigen remains unidentified. Assay used: immunoSEQ multiplex PCR; TCRdb lists only in-frame clones, some missing. In the table there are fewer than 90,000 clones, about nine tenths of which are singletons. This CDR3 has 14 amino acids. Germline V lookup: CDR1 LGHDT, CDR2 YNNKEL (reference sequence). Trimming removed 6 bases at V and 3 bases at J, with 14 bases between. Specimen: peripheral blood, collected 28 days after the second AZD1222 dose. V is TRBV3-1 (or the pseudogene TRBV3-2) and J is TRBJ2-5; D ambiguous. This sequence was found in an adult who received the AZD1222 COVID-19 vaccine. Here the CDR3 DNA reads TGTGCCAGCAGATCTAATCTGGGGAAAGAGACCCAGTACTTC. Its translation is CASRSNLGKETQYF.